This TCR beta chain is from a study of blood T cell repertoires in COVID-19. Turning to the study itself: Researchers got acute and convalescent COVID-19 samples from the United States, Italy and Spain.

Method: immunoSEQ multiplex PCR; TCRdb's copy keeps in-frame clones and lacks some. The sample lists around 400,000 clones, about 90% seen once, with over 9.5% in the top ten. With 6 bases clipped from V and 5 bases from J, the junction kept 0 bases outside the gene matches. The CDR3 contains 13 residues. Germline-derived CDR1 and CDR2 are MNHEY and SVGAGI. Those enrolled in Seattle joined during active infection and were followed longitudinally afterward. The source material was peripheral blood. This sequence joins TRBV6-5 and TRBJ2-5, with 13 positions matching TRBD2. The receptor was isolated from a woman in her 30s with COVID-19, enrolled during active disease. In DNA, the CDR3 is TGTGCCAGCAGGACTAGCGGGAGGGAGACCCAGTACTTC. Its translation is CASRTSGRETQYF.